These T cell receptor beta chains were read from a single sample in a study of radiotherapy plus CTLA-4 blockade in lung cancer. Method: immunoSEQ multiplex PCR; TCRdb's copy keeps in-frame clones and lacks some. In the table there are about 35,000 clones, 85% to 90% of which are singletons. The material sequenced was peripheral blood, taken from a patient treated with radiotherapy plus ipilimumab. The receptors originated from a human donor with non-small cell lung cancer who had stable disease on radiotherapy plus ipilimumab. CDR3s include the opening cysteine and the closing phenylalanine or tryptophan. Each record gives: V gene, J gene, clone size, D gene, CDR3 DNA, CDR3 protein. The D gene is left open where the match is weak. Clone size is stated in some rows and not others, as once, few, many or a class when expanded.

TRBV7-9	TRBJ2-7	NA	TRBD2	TGTGCCAGCAGCTCGGAGGGACTAGCCTACGAGCAGTACTTC	CASSSEGLAYEQYF
TRBV5-1	TRBJ2-2	NA	TRBD1	TGCGCCAGCAGCTTCTCGGGACAGGGAAGGAGCGCCGGGGAGCTGTTTTTT	CASSFSGQGRSAGELFF
TRBV2	TRBJ2-3	NA	NA	TGTGCCAGCAAAGAAGGGGTGGCAGATACGCAGTATTTT	CASKEGVADTQYF
TRBV28	TRBJ2-7	NA	TRBD2	TGTGCCAGCAGTTCTCCTAGCGGGAGGCGCGAGCAGTACTTC	CASSSPSGRREQYF
TRBV7-9	TRBJ1-1	NA	NA	TGTGCCAGCAGCTTAATATCCTCTCTTCCCGGGGGGGCTGAAGCTTTCTTT	CASSLISSLPGGAEAFF
TRBV19	TRBJ2-7	NA	NA	TGTGCCAGTAGCCTACAGGGAGGGAGCTCCTACGAGCAGTACTTC	CASSLQGGSSYEQYF
TRBV7-9	TRBJ2-1	NA	TRBD2	TGTGCCAGCAGCAACCGTAGCGGGAGCTCCTACAATGAGCAGTTCTTC	CASSNRSGSSYNEQFF
TRBV5-4	TRBJ1-4	NA	TRBD1	TGTGCCAGCAGCGGGCGCGGGACAGGGAATGAAAAACTGTTTTTT	CASSGRGTGNEKLFF
TRBV5-4	TRBJ2-1	NA	TRBD2	TGTGCCAGCAGCTCCCGTACTAGCGGGAGTAACTACAATGAGCAGTTCTTC	CASSSRTSGSNYNEQFF
TRBV11-2	TRBJ2-3	NA	NA	TGTGCCAGCAGAAGGGGGGATACGCAGTATTTT	CASRRGDTQYF
TRBV6-5	TRBJ2-1	NA	TRBD2	TGTGCCAGCAGGGGACTAGCGGGAGGGCCGTATGAGCAGTTCTTC	CASRGLAGGPYEQFF
TRBV25-1	TRBJ2-2	NA	TRBD2	TGTGCCAGCAGTGAGGGACTAGACACCGGGGAGCTGTTTTTT	CASSEGLDTGELFF
TRBV7-3	TRBJ2-5	NA	TRBD1	TGTGCCAGCAGCTCCGGACAGGGGGGCCAAGAGACCCAGTACTTC	CASSSGQGGQETQYF
TRBV5-1	TRBJ2-5	once	TRBD1	TGCGCCAGCAGCCCCCGGGACAGGGGAGGGGAGACCCAGTACTTC	CASSPRDRGGETQYF
TRBV27	TRBJ2-5	NA	NA	TGTGCCAGCAGTTTTTGGGGGCCGGATCACCAAGAGACCCAGTACTTC	CASSFWGPDHQETQYF
TRBV10-3	TRBJ1-1	NA	NA	TGTGCCATCAGTGAAGGGGCAAGGAACACTGAAGCTTTCTTT	CAISEGARNTEAFF
TRBV19	TRBJ2-2	NA	TRBD1	TGTGCCAGTAGTATCTTAACTCCGACAGGGGTCACCGGGGAGCTGTTTTTT	CASSILTPTGVTGELFF
TRBV7-3	TRBJ1-1	NA	NA	TGTGCCAGCAGCCTGAGTAGAGTTGGCACTGAAGCTTTCTTT	CASSLSRVGTEAFF
TRBV5-5	TRBJ2-7	NA	NA	TGTGCCAGCAGTTCAGCCGGGTACGAGCAGTACTTC	CASSSAGYEQYF
TRBV6-5	TRBJ2-7	NA	TRBD2	TGTGCCAGCAGATCCTTCCTAGCGGGAGGCTACGAGCAGTACTTC	CASRSFLAGGYEQYF
TRBV6-1	TRBJ2-1	NA	TRBD1	TGTGCCAGCAGCTTCCGGGACAGGGGCCCCAATGAGCAGTTCTTC	CASSFRDRGPNEQFF
TRBV2	TRBJ2-1	NA	TRBD2	TGTGCCAGCAGTTCCAGCGGGAGGGCCAACAATGAGCAGTTCTTC	CASSSSGRANNEQFF
TRBV7-8	TRBJ2-1	NA	NA	TGTGCCAGCAGCTTAGCGGCGGGGGCGCTAGCCTGGCCGTTCTTC	CASSLAAGALAWPFF
TRBV4-1	TRBJ2-1	NA	TRBD2	TGCGCCAGCAGCCAACTTAGCGGGGGCAATGAGCAGTTCTTC	CASSQLSGGNEQFF
TRBV7-6	TRBJ2-5	NA	TRBD1	TGTGCCAGCAGCGTACTGGGACAGCCCGCACGGGAGACCCAGTACTTC	CASSVLGQPARETQYF
TRBV4-1	TRBJ1-2	few	NA	TGCGCCAGCAGCCAAGAGGAGGGGCCGGGCTATGGCTACACCTTC	CASSQEEGPGYGYTF
TRBV28	TRBJ1-5	NA	NA	TGTGCCAGCAGACAAACAGGGACCCACAATCAGCCCCAGCATTTT	CASRQTGTHNQPQHF